The 17 T cell receptor beta chains listed next were all sequenced from one sample in a study of Ad26.COV2.S vaccination and SARS-CoV-2 variants. As to treatment: some 20 received Ad26.COV2.S at low or high dose, single or two shots; a few received placebo; per-sample allocation not given. After the first vaccine or placebo injection, samples were drawn on day 63. Clones were read by immunoSEQ multiplex PCR, and TCRdb kept only the in-frame ones, dropping some. The sample shows about 350,000 clones, around 89% of them seen only once. The material was peripheral blood, obtained in a trial of Ad26.COV2.S vaccine versus placebo. These receptors all come from a person between 18 and 65 years old who received the Ad26.COV2.S COVID-19 vaccine or a placebo.

The chain uses TRBV7-8 and TRBJ2-4; 8 bases line up with TRBD1. The V gene end was trimmed by 0 bases and the J gene end by 1 base; junction bases not matched to a gene: 11. The germline V gene encodes CDR1 SGHVS and CDR2 FQNEAQ. CDR3 length: 19 amino acids. CDR3 residues: CASSLAGLQGEGAKNIQYF. CDR3 nucleotide sequence: TGTGCCAGCAGCTTAGCGGGATTACAGGGGGAAGGGGCCAAAAACATTCAGTACTTC.

This chain uses TRBV2 with TRBJ2-6; D not certain. The V and J ends lost 5 bases and 0 bases respectively, with 11 bases between them. The germline V gene encodes CDR1 SNHLY and CDR2 FYNNEI. The CDR3 loop spans 16 amino acids. The CDR3 reads CASSLGYGSGANVLTF. The DNA for the CDR3 is TGTGCCAGCAGTCTAGGGTATGGCTCTGGGGCCAACGTCCTGACTTTC.

The rearrangement links TRBV6-5 to TRBJ2-3, with D unclear. This CDR3 spans 16 amino acids. V lost 2 bases and J lost 2, with 14 bases in between. Germline values: CDR1 MNHEY, CDR2 SVGAGI. The CDR3 DNA reads TGTGCCAGCAGTTACCAAGCCGGCAGACACACAGATACGCAGTATTTT. It yields the protein CASSYQAGRHTDTQYF.

This sequence joins TRBV19 and TRBJ2-5; possibly TRBD2 for D (6 bases). This CDR3 has 14 amino acids. V shed 5 bases and J shed 4 bases, with 14 bases lying between them. Per the germline V gene, CDR1 is LNHDA and CDR2 is SQIVND (reference sequence). The CDR3 sequence: CASSRSLSGETQYF. CDR3 sequence (DNA): TGTGCCAGTAGTCGGAGTCTTAGCGGAGAGACCCAGTACTTC.

This chain connects TRBV3-1 (or the pseudogene TRBV3-2) to TRBJ2-3; 10 nucleotides align to TRBD2. The CDR3 loop spans 16 amino acids. V shed 0 bases and J 2 bases; nucleotides not matched to a gene: 2. CDR1 and CDR2 (germline): LGHDT, YNNKEL (reference sequence). This CDR3 is CASSQDTSGVTDTQYF. DNA of the CDR3: TGTGCCAGCAGCCAAGATACTAGCGGGGTCACAGATACGCAGTATTTT.

This clone was counted at least ten times. The chain recombines TRBV2 with TRBJ1-5; 10 nucleotides agree with TRBD1. The CDR3 is 15 residues long. CDR1 SNHLY and CDR2 FYNNEI come from the germline V gene. V dropped 4 bases and J dropped 6; count of bases not matched to a gene: 6. As DNA, the CDR3 is TGTGCCAGCAGTGGACAGGGGGCTGGGAGTCAGCCCCAGCATTTT. Translated: CASSGQGAGSQPQHF.

V is TRBV4-1 and J is TRBJ2-2, with 7 bases matching TRBD1. Per germline, CDR1 MGHRA and CDR2 YSYEKL. The CDR3 length is 16 residues. V lost 5 bases to trimming and J lost 3 bases; unmatched junction nucleotides: 9. This CDR3 reads CASSRRGGADTGELFF. The DNA for the CDR3 is TGCGCCAGCAGCAGGAGAGGGGGCGCCGACACCGGGGAGCTGTTTTTT.

The rearrangement links TRBV3-1 (or the pseudogene TRBV3-2) to TRBJ2-1; 12 bases fit TRBD2. This CDR3 contains 16 residues. The germline V gene has CDR1 LGHDT and CDR2 YNNKEL (reference sequence). Trimming removed 4 bases from V and 7 bases from J; junction bases left unmatched: 8. CDR3: CASSLRTSGKRNEQFF. CDR3 in DNA: TGTGCCAGCAGCCTCCGGACTAGCGGGAAGAGGAATGAGCAGTTCTTC.

V usage is TRBV24-1 and J usage is TRBJ1-4, with TRBD1 identical over 10 bases. The CDR3 is 16 amino acids. Trimming cost V 3 bases and J 5 bases; bases outside gene matches: 5. Germline values: CDR1 KGHDR, CDR2 SFDVKD. The CDR3 sequence is CATSDQKGQGNEKLFF. The CDR3 nucleotides read TGTGCCACCAGTGATCAAAAGGGACAGGGGAATGAAAAACTGTTTTTT.

This rearrangement joins TRBV21-1 to TRBJ1-6. TRBV21-1 is marked as a pseudogene. This CDR3 is 12 amino acids long. The CDR3 spells CASSKRRRPLHF. The CDR3 nucleotides are TGTGCCAGCAGCAAGAGGAGGAGACCCCTCCACTTT.

The chain links TRBV9 to TRBJ1-6, with 7 bases lining up with TRBD1. CDR1 and CDR2 from the germline V gene are SGDLS and YYNGEE. The V gene end was trimmed by 0 bases and the J gene end by 7 bases; junction bases not matched to a gene: 4. The CDR3 is 15 residues long. DNA of the CDR3: TGTGCCAGCAGCGTAGTAGGGACAGCGAATTCACCCCTCCACTTT. Its translation: CASSVVGTANSPLHF. Based on the CDR3 plus reference TRBV9 and TRBJ1-6, the full variable domain is DSGVTQTPKHLITATGQRVTLRCSPRSGDLSVYWYQQSLDQGLQFLIQYYNGEERAKGNILERFSAQQFPDLHSELNLSSLELGDSALYFCASSVVGTANSPLHFGNGTRLTVT.

This chain uses TRBV7-9 with TRBJ2-1; 11 nucleotides align to TRBD2. From germline, CDR1 is SEHNR and CDR2 FQNEAQ (reference sequence). There are 16 residues in the CDR3. The V gene end was trimmed by 2 bases and the J gene end by 4 bases; junction bases not matched to a gene: 4. The CDR3 here is CASSLTSGGSYNEQFF. CDR3 bases: TGTGCCAGCAGCTTAACTAGCGGGGGATCGTACAATGAGCAGTTCTTC.

The V gene is TRBV30, the J gene TRBJ2-1; TRBD1 matches 7 bases. The CDR3 is 15 amino acids. Losses at the gene ends were 2 bases for V and 7 bases for J; bases not matched to a gene: 11. Germline assignment: CDR1 GTSNPN and CDR2 SVGIG (reference sequence). The CDR3 bases are TGTGCCTGGAGTACTACAGGGGCCCTGGGGAATGAGCAGTTCTTC. Its translation: CAWSTTGALGNEQFF.

This chain links TRBV5-1 with TRBJ1-6; 7 bases match TRBD1. Germline V gene lookup returns CDR1 SGHRS and CDR2 YFSETQ. Trimming cost V 7 bases and J 10 bases; bases outside gene matches: 8. The CDR3 runs to 13 residues. CDR3: CASCDRVGSPLHF. CDR3 in DNA: TGCGCCAGCTGCGACAGGGTTGGGTCACCCCTCCACTTT. The complete variable domain, with remaining parts taken from reference TRBV5-1 and TRBJ1-6, reads KAGVTQTPRYLIKTRGQQVTLSCSPISGHRSVSWYQQTPGQGLQFLFEYFSETQRNKGNFPGRFSGRQFSNSRSEMNVSTLELGDSALYLCASCDRVGSPLHFGNGTRLTVT.

The V and J genes are TRBV27 and TRBJ1-3, with TRBD1 as a possible D gene (5 bases). Germline CDR1 is MNHEY and CDR2 is SMNVEV (reference sequence). The CDR3 consists of 14 residues. V was clipped by 4 bases and J by 0 bases, with 7 bases between them. The CDR3 here is CASSSTASGNTIYF. CDR3 sequence (DNA): TGTGCCAGCAGTTCGACAGCCTCTGGAAACACCATATATTTT.

The V gene is TRBV28, the J gene TRBJ1-1, with a weak D call TRBD1 (5 bases). The V end lost 2 bases, the J end lost 1 base, and 11 bases lay between the germline ends. CDR1 is MDHEN, CDR2 SYDVKM, per germline. This CDR3 spans 15 amino acids. CDR3 in DNA: TGTGCCAGCAGTTTACAGGGCAGAGGGAACACTGAAGCTTTCTTT. Translation gives CASSLQGRGNTEAFF. Looking up the rest from reference TRBV28 and TRBJ1-1 gives the full variable domain: DVKVTQSSRYLVKRTGEKVFLECVQDMDHENMFWYRQDPGLGLRLIYFSYDVKMKEKGDIPEGYSVSREKKERFSLILESASTNQTSMYLCASSLQGRGNTEAFFGQGTRLTVV.

The gene calls are TRBV28 and TRBJ2-1; unclear D gene. V lost 3 bases and J 11 bases, leaving 8 bases between the germline ends. The length of the CDR3 is 11 residues. CDR1 MDHEN and CDR2 SYDVKM come from the germline V gene. CDR3 DNA sequence: TGTGCCAGCAGTTTGGGCAGCCAGCAGTTCTTC. Translated, it gives CASSLGSQQFF.